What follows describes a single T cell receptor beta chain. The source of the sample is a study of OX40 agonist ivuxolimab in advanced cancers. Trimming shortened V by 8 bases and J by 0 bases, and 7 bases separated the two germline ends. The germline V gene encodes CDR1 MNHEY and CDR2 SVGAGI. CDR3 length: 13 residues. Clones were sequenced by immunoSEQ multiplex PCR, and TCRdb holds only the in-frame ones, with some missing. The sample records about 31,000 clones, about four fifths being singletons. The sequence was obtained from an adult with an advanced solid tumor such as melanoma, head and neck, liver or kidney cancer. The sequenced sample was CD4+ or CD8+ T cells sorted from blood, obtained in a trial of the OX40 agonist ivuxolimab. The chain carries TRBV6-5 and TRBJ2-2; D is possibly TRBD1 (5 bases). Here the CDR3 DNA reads TGTGCCAGCCGGACACCGAACACCGGGGAGCTGTTTTTT. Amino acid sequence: CASRTPNTGELFF.